The 32 T cell receptor beta chains given below trace back to one sample, sequenced in a study of graft-versus-host responses after intestinal transplantation. Clones were read by immunoSEQ multiplex PCR, and TCRdb kept only the in-frame ones, dropping some. The profile shows fewer than 30,000 clones, around nine tenths of them singletons. The material was PBMCs, obtained about 430 days after intestinal transplantation. The origin of the receptors is a human patient who received an intestinal transplant, so some T cells may come from the graft donor.

The chain employs TRBV29-1 and TRBJ2-4; 8 positions match TRBD1. This CDR3 contains 14 residues. The junction had 1 base not matched to a gene; V was cut back by 0 bases and J by 3 bases. The germline V gene encodes CDR1 SQVTM and CDR2 ANQGSEA. The CDR3 reads CSVEDTGGKNIQYF. CDR3 nucleotide sequence: TGCAGCGTTGAAGATACAGGGGGCAAAAACATTCAGTACTTC.

This sequence joins TRBV19 and TRBJ2-3; TRBD1 matches at 9 bases. Germline V gene data show CDR1 as LNHDA and CDR2 as SQIVND (reference sequence). V dropped 5 bases and J dropped 1; count of bases not matched to a gene: 4. The CDR3 has 15 residues. CDR3 nucleotide sequence: TGTGCCAGTAGTTCCAGGACAGGGGGCACAGATACGCAGTATTTT. This encodes CASSSRTGGTDTQYF.

This chain links TRBV4-1 with TRBJ2-7, with 11 bases lining up with TRBD1. V lost 2 bases, J lost 7 bases, and 10 bases stayed unmatched. From germline, CDR1 is MGHRA and CDR2 YSYEKL. The CDR3 is 16 amino acids. CDR3 region: CASSQPADRGLREQYF. The CDR3 DNA follows: TGCGCCAGCAGCCAACCAGCGGACAGGGGGCTTAGGGAGCAGTACTTC.

The chain combines TRBV30 with TRBJ2-7, with D unresolved. CDR1 and CDR2 (germline): GTSNPN, SVGIG (reference sequence). The CDR3 covers 13 residues. The germline V and J ends were trimmed by 3 bases and 3 bases, with 12 bases remaining between them. In nucleotides, the CDR3 is TGTGCCTGGAGATTGTCAGAGAGCTACGAGCAGTACTTC. As protein: CAWRLSESYEQYF. Using reference TRBV30 and TRBJ2-7 for the parts outside the CDR3, the full variable domain is SQTIHQWPATLVQPVGSPLSLECTVEGTSNPNLYWYRQAAGRGLQLLFYSVGIGQISSEVPQNLSASRPQDRQFILSSKKLLLSDSGFYLCAWRLSESYEQYFGPGTRLTVT.

This clone was found once. The gene calls are TRBV28 and TRBJ2-7; D remains ambiguous. V lost 2 bases and J lost 8, with 7 bases in between. The CDR3 covers 11 residues. From germline, CDR1 is MDHEN and CDR2 SYDVKM. The CDR3 bases are TGTGCCAGCAGTTTAGAGTGGAAGCAGTACTTC. This encodes CASSLEWKQYF.

The rearrangement links TRBV10-3 to TRBJ2-5; TRBD1 is a possible D gene (5 bases). The germline CDR1 and CDR2 sequences are ENHRY and SYGVKD. V lost 3 bases and J lost 3, with 20 bases in between. This CDR3 comprises 17 residues. The CDR3 DNA reads TGTGCCATCAGTGAAAATATGGGGCTAGGTGGGGAAGAGACCCAGTACTTC. Translation: CAISENMGLGGEETQYF.

The chain couples TRBV14 to TRBJ2-7; 10 bases line up with TRBD1. The CDR3 runs 14 residues. Germline CDR1 reads SGHDN; CDR2 reads FVKESK. V shed 4 bases and J 2 bases; nucleotides not matched to a gene: 2. CDR3 nucleotide sequence: TGTGCCAGCAGCCTGGGACAGGGGACCTACGAGCAGTACTTC. Protein product: CASSLGQGTYEQYF. Variable domain in full (rest from reference TRBV14 and TRBJ2-7): EAGVTQFPSHSVIEKGQTVTLRCDPISGHDNLYWYRRVMGKEIKFLLHFVKESKQDESGMPNNRFLAERTGGTYSTLKVQPAELEDSGVYFCASSLGQGTYEQYFGPGTRLTVT.

The chain has TRBV28 and TRBJ1-5, with 8 positions matching TRBD1. CDR1 MDHEN and CDR2 SYDVKM come from the germline V gene. J was trimmed by 3 bases and V by 6 bases; bases with no gene match: 4. The CDR3 loop spans 14 amino acids. The CDR3 sequence: CASSKGQVNQPQHF. The CDR3 DNA reads as TGTGCCAGCAGCAAGGGACAGGTCAATCAGCCCCAGCATTTT.

This chain connects TRBV30 to TRBJ1-3, with D unresolved. This CDR3 is built from 12 residues. Per the germline V gene, CDR1 is GTSNPN and CDR2 is SVGIG (reference sequence). Trimming shortened V by 0 bases and J by 3 bases, and 3 bases separated the two germline ends. This CDR3 is CAWSVGGNTIYF. The DNA for the CDR3 is TGTGCCTGGAGTGTGGGTGGAAACACCATATATTTT.

V gene TRBV9 combines with J gene TRBJ2-1; TRBD1 aligns across 9 bases. The V gene's germline CDR1 is SGDLS and CDR2 YYNGEE. The CDR3 is 15 amino acids. The ends lost 0 bases at V and 6 bases at J; junction bases unmatched: 4. The CDR3 sequence: CASSVGDRGGNEQFF. The DNA of the CDR3 is TGTGCCAGCAGCGTAGGTGACAGGGGGGGCAATGAGCAGTTCTTC.

The rearrangement joins TRBV2 to TRBJ2-6, with a tentative D call TRBD2 (5 bases). Trimming stripped 2 bases from V and 1 base from J, with 6 bases between. The CDR3 consists of 15 residues. Germline CDR1 and CDR2: SNHLY and FYNNEI. The CDR3 bases are TGTGCCAGCAGTGAATGGGAGTCTGGGGCCAACGTCCTGACTTTC. Translation gives CASSEWESGANVLTF.

The chain links TRBV27 to TRBJ1-5, with 8 nucleotides matching TRBD1. The CDR3 contains 13 residues. The junction had 4 bases not matched to a gene; V was cut back by 5 bases and J by 7 bases. Germline V gene data show CDR1 as MNHEY and CDR2 as SMNVEV (reference sequence). CDR3: CASSVQGEQPQHF. For the CDR3, the DNA is TGTGCCAGCAGTGTACAGGGGGAACAGCCCCAGCATTTT.

This clone turned up a few times. This chain uses TRBV7-9 with TRBJ1-2; D is undetermined. Germline CDR1 reads SEHNR; CDR2 reads FQNEAQ (reference sequence). V lost 5 bases, J lost 6 bases, and 10 bases lay in between. The CDR3 is made up of 12 amino acids. DNA for the CDR3: TGTGCCAGCAGCCTAGAGCCTGATGGCTACACCTTC. Its protein is CASSLEPDGYTF.

The chain links TRBV4-1 to TRBJ2-5; D perhaps matches TRBD1 (6 bases). Germline lookup yields CDR1 MGHRA and CDR2 YSYEKL. There are 16 residues in the CDR3. With 6 bases removed from V and 1 base from J, the gap between germline ends came to 18 bases. The CDR3 DNA reads as TGCGCCAGCAGACCCCGAATACGAGGGGGCCAAGAGACCCAGTACTTC. Its translation is CASRPRIRGGQETQYF.

This clone was counted once. This chain links TRBV2 with TRBJ1-4; 8 positions agree with TRBD1. The junction had 4 bases not matched to a gene; V was cut back by 3 bases and J by 1 base. The CDR3 is 16 residues long. The V gene's germline CDR1 is SNHLY and CDR2 FYNNEI. CDR3 DNA sequence: TGTGCCAGCAGTGACAGGGGGCGAGGAACTAATGAAAAACTGTTTTTT. This sequence encodes CASSDRGRGTNEKLFF.

V usage is TRBV7-9 and J usage is TRBJ2-7, with D unclear. The ends were cut back, 6 bases at V and 4 bases at J, with 10 bases in the middle. Germline V gives CDR1 SEHNR, CDR2 FQNEAQ (reference sequence). CDR3 length equals 12 residues. CDR3 in DNA: TGTGCCAGCAGTTCGGGCTTATACGAGCAGTACTTC. Amino acid sequence: CASSSGLYEQYF.

The V and J genes are TRBV20-1 and TRBJ1-1; no clear D. Trimming took off 5 bases at V and 0 bases at J, with 4 bases between the two ends. The CDR3 length is 11 residues. Germline CDR1 and CDR2: DFQATT and SNEGSKA (reference sequence). DNA for the CDR3: TGCAGTGCTCTTTTGAACACTGAAGCTTTCTTT. This sequence encodes CSALLNTEAFF.

The chain carries TRBV5-6 and TRBJ2-7; maybe TRBD1 (5 bases). Trimming stripped 4 bases from V and 4 bases from J, with 9 bases between. Per germline, CDR1 SGHDT and CDR2 YYEEEE. CDR3 length equals 12 residues. The CDR3, as DNA: TGTGCCAGCAGCGCCCAGGGATACGAGCAGTACTTC. Translating it yields CASSAQGYEQYF.

On this clone: The sample contains more than one DNA sequence encoding this CDR3. The genes are TRBV29-1 and TRBJ2-7, with D perhaps TRBD2 (6 bases). This CDR3 region has 12 residues. Germline V gene lookup returns CDR1 SQVTM and CDR2 ANQGSEA. V lost 8 bases to trimming and J lost 5 bases, with 16 bases between them. The CDR3 loop reads CSMSSTGDEQYF. CDR3 sequence (DNA): TGCAGCATGTCGAGCACGGGGGACGAGCAGTACTTC.

The V gene is TRBV7-9, the J gene TRBJ1-1, with a weak D call TRBD1 (5 bases). The CDR3 consists of 14 residues. Trimming cost V 5 bases and J 1 base, with 11 bases left between them. In germline, CDR1 is SEHNR, CDR2 FQNEAQ (reference sequence). Here the CDR3 reads CASSRTGSNTEAFF. In DNA, the CDR3 is TGTGCCAGCAGCCGCACAGGATCGAACACTGAAGCTTTCTTT.

The rearrangement uses TRBV19 and TRBJ2-7, with TRBD1 matching 9 bases. Germline V CDR1 and CDR2: LNHDA, SQIVND (reference sequence). The trim removed 2 bases at V and 5 bases at J, leaving 4 bases unmatched. The CDR3 covers 14 residues. The CDR3 nucleotides read TGTGCCAGTAGTATAACACAGGGGGCTAACGAGCAGTACTTC. It encodes CASSITQGANEQYF.

The chain is built from TRBV9 and TRBJ2-3; D possibly corresponds to TRBD2 (6 bases). CDR1 is SGDLS and CDR2 is YYNGEE in the germline V gene. V lost 0 bases and J 3 bases, leaving 17 bases between the germline ends. This CDR3 has 17 amino acids. The CDR3 coding sequence is TGTGCCAGCAGCGTAGCTCCGGGGGAGCAAAGGACAGATACGCAGTATTTT. Translated: CASSVAPGEQRTDTQYF.

The V gene is TRBV4-3, the J gene TRBJ2-3; D uncertain. This CDR3 has 14 amino acids. Trimming cost V 1 base and J 1 base, with 6 bases left between them. The germline gives CDR1 LGHNA, CDR2 YSLEER. CDR3 loop: CASSQGLRTDTQYF. CDR3 nucleotides: TGCGCCAGCAGCCAAGGACTTCGCACAGATACGCAGTATTTT.

The chain carries TRBV27 and TRBJ2-2, with 9 bases that match TRBD2. This CDR3 region has 14 residues. Germline CDR1 MNHEY, CDR2 SMNVEV (reference sequence). The trim removed 4 bases at V and 6 bases at J, leaving 3 bases unmatched. Here the CDR3 DNA reads TGTGCCAGCAGTTCAGCGGGAGGTGCCGGGGAGCTGTTTTTT. It specifies CASSSAGGAGELFF.

The chain joins TRBV7-3 to TRBJ1-1; D is unresolved. Looked up from germline, CDR1 is SGHTA and CDR2 is FQGTGA. V was clipped by 2 bases and J by 0 bases, with 4 bases between them. The CDR3 extends over 13 amino acids. The CDR3 sequence is CASSLSMNTEAFF. DNA for the CDR3: TGTGCCAGCAGCTTATCGATGAACACTGAAGCTTTCTTT.

This clone was seen more than once but under ten times. The genes are TRBV13 and TRBJ2-7, with D unresolved. This CDR3 contains 12 residues. The V and J ends lost 3 bases and 6 bases respectively, with 9 bases between them. CDR1 is PRHDT, CDR2 FYEKMQ, per germline (reference sequence). This chain's CDR3 is CASSFRWGEQYF. CDR3 nucleotide sequence: TGTGCCAGCAGCTTCCGGTGGGGCGAGCAGTACTTC.

The gene calls are TRBV11-3 and TRBJ2-1; D unclear. The CDR3 contains 15 residues. The germline V gene has CDR1 SGHNT and CDR2 YENEEA. V was clipped by 3 bases and J by 3 bases, with 12 bases between them. The CDR3 DNA reads as TGTGCCAGCAGCTTCCTAGAGGTGGGCTACAATGAGCAGTTCTTC. It encodes CASSFLEVGYNEQFF.

The chain uses TRBV19 and TRBJ2-7, with 11 bases lining up with TRBD2. The J segment lost 6 bases and the V segment lost 4 bases, leaving 11 bases of the junction unmatched. The germline gives CDR1 LNHDA, CDR2 SQIVND (reference sequence). The CDR3 has 16 residues. The CDR3 here is CASSTPQLAGVREQYF. As DNA, the CDR3 is TGTGCCAGTAGTACGCCCCAACTAGCGGGAGTTCGCGAGCAGTACTTC.

A few counts support this clone. The J gene is TRBJ1-5, the V gene TRBV6-5; tentative D call: TRBD1 (5 bases). Germline loops: CDR1 MNHEY, CDR2 SVGAGI. CDR3 size: 14 residues. Trimming removed 1 base from V and 8 bases from J, with 12 bases in between. Written as DNA, the CDR3 is TGTGCCAGCAGTTACTTGGACATCCAAGAGCCCCAGCATTTT. Translated, it gives CASSYLDIQEPQHF.

The V call is TRBV7-2, the J call TRBJ2-2; TRBD1 is a possible D gene (6 bases). V was trimmed by 1 base and J by 1 base, leaving 13 bases between them. The CDR3 contains 17 residues. The germline CDR1 and CDR2 sequences are SGHTA and FQGNSA. The CDR3 DNA follows: TGTGCCAGCAGCTTAGGCTGGGACACCCTGAACACCGGGGAGCTGTTTTTT. It encodes CASSLGWDTLNTGELFF.

The CDR3 reads CASTRDGNYGYTF. The CDR3, as DNA: TGTGCCAGCACTAGGGACGGAAACTATGGCTACACCTTC. The V and J genes are TRBV28 and TRBJ1-2, with D possibly matching TRBD1 (5 bases). Looked up from germline, CDR1 is MDHEN and CDR2 is SYDVKM. This CDR3 is built from 13 residues. V shed 7 bases and J shed 2 bases, with 11 bases lying between them.

The V gene is TRBV6-5, the J gene TRBJ2-5, with a weak D call TRBD2 (5 bases). There are 13 residues in the CDR3. In germline, CDR1 is MNHEY, CDR2 SVGAGI. V lost 5 bases, J lost 3 bases, and 10 bases lay in between. The CDR3 is CASSQRSKETQYF. The CDR3 DNA sequence: TGTGCCAGCAGTCAGCGGTCTAAAGAGACCCAGTACTTC.